The rows below give T cell receptor beta chains drawn from one sample of a study of neoadjuvant nivolumab and ipilimumab in lung cancer. Produced via immunoSEQ multiplex PCR; TCRdb's table is partial and in-frame only. The sample holds tens of thousands of clones, around 80% seen once. The sequencing used peripheral blood, collected before neoadjuvant nivolumab, alone or with ipilimumab. Receptors were obtained from an adult with non-small cell lung cancer. CDR3s include the opening cysteine and the closing phenylalanine or tryptophan. Each record gives: clone size, D gene, V gene, J gene, CDR3 length, CDR3 protein, CDR3 DNA. A D gene is named only where the DNA matches it firmly. A clone size is listed for some rows: how often the clone was seen (once, few, many), or a class if it is expanded.

few	NA	TRBV11-2	TRBJ1-6	15	CASSFHTGYNSPLHF	TGTGCCAGCAGCTTCCATACAGGGTATAATTCACCCCTCCACTTT
NA	NA	TRBV5-4	TRBJ2-7	15	CASSLSKGGNYEQYF	TGTGCCAGCAGCTTGAGCAAGGGGGGGAACTACGAGCAGTACTTC
NA	TRBD1	TRBV4-1	TRBJ2-4	15	CASSHQQGARDIQYF	TGCGCCAGCAGCCATCAACAGGGGGCTAGGGACATTCAGTACTTC
NA	TRBD2	TRBV11-2	TRBJ2-5	16	CASSGTRRLAQETQYF	TGTGCCAGCAGTGGGACCAGAAGACTAGCTCAAGAGACCCAGTACTTC
NA	TRBD2	TRBV5-1	TRBJ2-5	16	CASSSLSGGPQETQYF	TGCGCCAGCAGCTCCCTTAGCGGGGGGCCCCAAGAGACCCAGTACTTC
NA	NA	TRBV6-5	TRBJ2-5	13	CASSYVRRETQYF	TGTGCCAGCAGTTACGTGAGGAGAGAGACCCAGTACTTC
once	TRBD1	TRBV28	TRBJ2-7	14	CASTPHDRDYEQYF	TGTGCCAGCACCCCTCATGACAGGGACTACGAGCAGTACTTC
NA	NA	TRBV29-1	TRBJ2-3	13	CSVEAGGTDTQYF	TGCAGCGTTGAAGCAGGGGGCACAGATACGCAGTATTTT
NA	NA	TRBV7-6	TRBJ2-2	16	CASSLGPVSLPGELFF	TGTGCCAGCAGCTTAGGTCCGGTCTCGCTTCCCGGGGAGCTGTTTTTT
once	TRBD2	TRBV28	TRBJ2-3	23	CASSPSPLRVVLRGGSDTDTQYF	TGTGCCAGCAGCCCCAGTCCCCTCCGGGTGGTGCTGCGGGGGGGCTCTGACACAGATACGCAGTATTTT
NA	TRBD1	TRBV25-1	TRBJ2-5	15	CASSETGGPQETQYF	TGTGCCAGCAGTGAAACAGGGGGGCCCCAAGAGACCCAGTACTTC
few	NA	TRBV2	TRBJ1-1	13	CANRPLRNTEAFF	TGTGCCAACAGACCCCTAAGGAACACTGAAGCTTTCTTT
NA	NA	TRBV25-1	TRBJ1-1	14	CASGAGGPNTEAFF	TGTGCCAGCGGGGCGGGGGGCCCAAACACTGAAGCTTTCTTT
NA	NA	TRBV4-2	TRBJ2-3	15	CASSQGGVFRDTQYF	TGTGCCAGCAGCCAAGGGGGGGTCTTCAGAGATACGCAGTATTTT
NA	NA	TRBV25-1	TRBJ2-7	15	CASSEYGQGSYEQYF	TGTGCCAGCAGTGAATACGGGCAGGGGAGCTACGAGCAGTACTTC
NA	NA	TRBV19	TRBJ1-6	14	CASRDRTGHSPLHF	TGTGCCAGTCGGGACCGAACAGGGCATTCACCCCTCCACTTT
NA	NA	TRBV7-2	TRBJ1-5	15	CASSLGAGFYQPQHF	TGTGCCAGCAGCTTAGGTGCCGGTTTCTATCAGCCCCAGCATTTT
NA	TRBD2	TRBV29-1	TRBJ2-1	13	CSVLAGGYNEQFF	TGCAGCGTTCTAGCGGGGGGCTACAATGAGCAGTTCTTC
NA	TRBD2	TRBV11-2	TRBJ2-3	17	CASILFSGGACTDTQYF	TGTGCCAGCATCCTCTTTAGCGGGGGGGCCTGTACAGATACGCAGTATTTT
NA	NA	TRBV9	TRBJ1-2	16	CASSVAGATAYYGYTF	TGTGCCAGCAGCGTAGCGGGGGCGACAGCCTACTATGGCTACACCTTC
NA	TRBD1	TRBV9	TRBJ2-3	15	CASSQTGDGPDTQYF	TGTGCCAGCAGCCAGACAGGGGATGGCCCAGATACGCAGTATTTT
NA	NA	TRBV6-6	TRBJ1-2	11	CASRGNYGYTF	TGTGCCAGCAGGGGTAACTATGGCTACACCTTC
NA	NA	TRBV7-9	TRBJ1-1	12	CASSLETTEAFF	TGTGCCAGCAGCTTAGAGACGACTGAAGCTTTCTTT
NA	NA	TRBV5-1	TRBJ1-4	13	CASSLGRAEKLFF	TGCGCCAGCAGCTTAGGAAGGGCTGAAAAACTGTTTTTT